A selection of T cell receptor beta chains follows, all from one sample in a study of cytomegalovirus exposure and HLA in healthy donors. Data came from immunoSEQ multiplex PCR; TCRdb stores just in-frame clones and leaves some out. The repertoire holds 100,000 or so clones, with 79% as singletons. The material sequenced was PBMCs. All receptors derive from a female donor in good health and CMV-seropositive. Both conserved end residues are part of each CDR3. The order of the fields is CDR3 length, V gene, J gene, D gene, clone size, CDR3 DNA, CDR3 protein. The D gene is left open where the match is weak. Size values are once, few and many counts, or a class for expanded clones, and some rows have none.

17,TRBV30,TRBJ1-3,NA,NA,TGTGCCTGGAGTACTAGGACTTACGAAGACACTGGAAACACCATATATTTT,CAWSTRTYEDTGNTIYF
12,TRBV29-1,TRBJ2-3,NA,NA,TGCAGCGTTGAGGCAAGCACAGATACGCAGTATTTT,CSVEASTDTQYF
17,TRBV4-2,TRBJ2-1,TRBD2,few,TGTGCCAGCAGCCAAGATCCTAGCGGGAGCGCTCGTCGGGAGCAGTTCTTC,CASSQDPSGSARREQFF
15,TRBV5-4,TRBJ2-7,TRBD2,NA,TGTGCCAGCAGCCCGGAAGGCGGGGGATTCTACGAGCAGTACTTC,CASSPEGGGFYEQYF
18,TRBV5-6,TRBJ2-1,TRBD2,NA,TGTGCCAGCAGCTTGTTTGTCGGACTAGCGGGGTTGGGCAATGAGCAGTTCTTC,CASSLFVGLAGLGNEQFF
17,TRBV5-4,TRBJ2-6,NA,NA,TGTGCCAGCAGCTGGGGGCAGGGGGGCTCTGGGGCCAACGTCCTGACTTTC,CASSWGQGGSGANVLTF
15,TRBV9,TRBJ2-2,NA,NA,TGTGCCAGCAGCGAAACAGATACGAACACCGGGGAGCTGTTTTTT,CASSETDTNTGELFF
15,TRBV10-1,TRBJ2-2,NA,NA,TGCGCCAGCAGTGAGTCAGGGGCTAGGGCCGGGGAGCTGTTTTTT,CASSESGARAGELFF
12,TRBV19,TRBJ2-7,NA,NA,TGTGCCAGTAGTCCCTCTAAGGGGGAGCAGTACTTC,CASSPSKGEQYF
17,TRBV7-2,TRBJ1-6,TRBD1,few,TGTGCCAGCAGCTTAGTTCCCCCGGGACAGGGAAATTCACCCCTCCACTTT,CASSLVPPGQGNSPLHF
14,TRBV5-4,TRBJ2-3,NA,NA,TGTGCCAGCAGCTTGGGGTTCGGGGCAGATACGCAGTATTTT,CASSLGFGADTQYF
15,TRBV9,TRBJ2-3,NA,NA,TGTGCCAGCAGCGTAGTTGCGAGCGGCACAGATACGCAGTATTTT,CASSVVASGTDTQYF
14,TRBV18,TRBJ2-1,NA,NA,TGTGCCAGCTCACCCGGACTTGGGGGCGGTGAGCAGTTCTTC,CASSPGLGGGEQFF
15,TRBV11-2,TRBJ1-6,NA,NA,TGTGCCAGCACCCAAACCGGGATTGGAAATTCACCCCTCCACTTT,CASTQTGIGNSPLHF
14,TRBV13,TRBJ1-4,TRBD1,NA,TGTGCCAGCAGTTACAGGGGAATTAATGAAAAACTGTTTTTT,CASSYRGINEKLFF
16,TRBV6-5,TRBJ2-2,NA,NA,TGTGCCAGCAGTTACATGGGGGCGGTGGACACCGGGGAGCTGTTTTTT,CASSYMGAVDTGELFF
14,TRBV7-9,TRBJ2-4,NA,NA,TGTGCCAGCAGCTGGACCCGACAGGAGGACAGTCAGTACTTC,CASSWTRQEDSQYF
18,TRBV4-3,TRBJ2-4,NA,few,TGCGCCAGCAGCCCCGATCCCTGGTCACTTTACCTCAAAAACATTCAGTACTTC,CASSPDPWSLYLKNIQYF
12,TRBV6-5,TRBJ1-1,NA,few,TGTGCCAGCAGTCCCCGGGTGAATGAAGCTTTCTTT,CASSPRVNEAFF
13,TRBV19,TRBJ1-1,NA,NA,TGTGCCAGTAGTCTGGGGCTGGGGACTGAAGCTTTCTTT,CASSLGLGTEAFF
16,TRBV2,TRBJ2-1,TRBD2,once,TGTGCCAGCAGTGAATTTCGACTAGCGGGATCGCATGAGCAGTTCTTC,CASSEFRLAGSHEQFF
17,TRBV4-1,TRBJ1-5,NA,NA,TGCGCCAGCAGCCAAGGGCAGGGACATCCGGGAAACCAGCCCCAGCATTTT,CASSQGQGHPGNQPQHF